The rows below give T cell receptor beta chains drawn from one sample of a study of shared clonotypes between healthy human individuals. Profiled with immunoSEQ multiplex PCR; TCRdb holds only in-frame clones, not every one. Among 2 million to 2.5 million clones listed, under 97% were seen once. Sequenced: naive CD4+ T cells sorted from blood. These receptors originate from a man between 18 and 29 years old in good health. CDR3s include the opening cysteine and the closing phenylalanine or tryptophan. Size tells how often a clone was seen (once, few, many) or the class of an expanded clone, and some rows leave it out.

>TRBV5-1|-|TRBJ2-5
CASSDNQETQYF
>TRBV5-1|few|TRBJ2-5
CASSLARAGRGETQYF
>TRBV30|-|TRBJ2-2
CAWSRVRNTGELFF
>TRBV10-3|-|TRBJ2-1
CAISDGTRTVNEQFF
>TRBV7-9|-|TRBJ1-4
CASSLARGPELFF
>TRBV27|-|TRBJ2-1
CASSFSGSNQNEQFF
>TRBV4-1|-|TRBJ1-1
CASSYTGNTEAFF
>TRBV10-1|-|TRBJ1-1
CASSGQGNTEAFF
>TRBV6-1|-|TRBJ2-7
CASSEVGWNEQYF
>TRBV5-6|-|TRBJ1-1
CASSLGQKIMNTEAFF
>TRBV4-3|-|TRBJ2-7
CASSQEGQGLYEQYF
>TRBV7-9|-|TRBJ1-1
CASSLGGTNTEAFF
>TRBV10-1|-|TRBJ2-1
CASSESGLAGVNEQFF
>TRBV5-1|-|TRBJ2-1
CASSPPGPRPEQFF
>TRBV6-1|-|TRBJ1-1
CASSELASFIEAFF
>TRBV7-3|-|TRBJ1-5
CASSFIGDQPQHF